This is a list of T cell receptor beta chains from one sample in a study of blood T cell repertoires in COVID-19. Clones were read by immunoSEQ multiplex PCR, and TCRdb kept only the in-frame ones, dropping some. The sample lists about 320,000 clones, 80% to 90% seen once, with about 6.8% in the top ten. Input material: peripheral blood. The receptors originated from a young man who had recovered from COVID-19. The CDR3 runs from the conserved cysteine through the conserved F or W. A D gene is named only where the DNA matches it firmly. Size is stated for part of the rows, as once, few or many counts, or as a class when the clone is expanded.

>-|TRBV5-4|TRBJ2-3|-
TGTGCCAGCAGCTTCTTGGGGGCACCAGATACGCAGTATTTT
CASSFLGAPDTQYF
>-|TRBV18|TRBJ2-5|-
TGTGCCAGCTCACCGCCCCGGGCAGGGGAAAAGACCCAGTACTTC
CASSPPRAGEKTQYF
>TRBD1|TRBV5-1|TRBJ1-1|-
TGCGCCAGCAGCTCGGACAGGGTTAGTGAAGCTTTCTTT
CASSSDRVSEAFF
>TRBD2|TRBV10-3|TRBJ2-7|once
TGTGCCATCAGTGAAATGGAGCGGGAGTCCACGCAGTACTTC
CAISEMERESTQYF
>-|TRBV27|TRBJ2-7|-
TGTGCCAGCAGTTTCTACTCCGGACAGCCTACCTACGAGCAGTACTTC
CASSFYSGQPTYEQYF
>-|TRBV6-2/TRBV6-3|TRBJ2-7|-
TGTGCCAGCAGTTTTCCCAGAACCTACGAGCAGTACTTC
CASSFPRTYEQYF
>TRBD2|TRBV12-3/TRBV12-4|TRBJ2-2|few
TGTGCCAGCAGTCCGGGGGGCACCGGGGAGCTGTTTTTT
CASSPGGTGELFF
>TRBD1|TRBV27|TRBJ1-2|-
TGTGCCAGCAGTGTCGACAGGGCTGGTGGCTACACCTTC
CASSVDRAGGYTF
>-|TRBV2|TRBJ2-3|-
TGTGCCAGCAGTGAACCCCCAGGGTCAGATACGCAGTATTTT
CASSEPPGSDTQYF
>-|TRBV6-5|TRBJ1-1|-
TGTGCCAGCGGCAGGAACACTGAAGCTTTCTTT
CASGRNTEAFF
>-|TRBV5-1|TRBJ2-1|-
TGCGCCAGCAGCTCCCTAGAGGCGGACTACAATGAGCAGTTCTTC
CASSSLEADYNEQFF
>TRBD1|TRBV6-6|TRBJ2-7|once
TGTGCCAGCAGCAACCTAGTAGACAGGGACCAACCCGAACCCCTTTACGAGCAGTACTTC
CASSNLVDRDQPEPLYEQYF
>TRBD1|TRBV5-4|TRBJ2-7|-
TGTGCCAGCAGCCTCCCGGGACAGAGTCTTTACGAGCAGTACTTC
CASSLPGQSLYEQYF
>TRBD2|TRBV24-1|TRBJ2-7|-
TGTGCCACCAGTGATTTAGCGGGAGGGCCCCCCGTATCCTACGAGCAGTACTTC
CATSDLAGGPPVSYEQYF
>TRBD1|TRBV5-8|TRBJ1-2|-
TGTGCCAGCAGCTCAGGACAGGGGCGCGACGGCTACACCTTC
CASSSGQGRDGYTF
>-|TRBV7-2|TRBJ2-3|once
TGTGCCAGCAGTTCTACAGGGACAGATACGCAGTATTTT
CASSSTGTDTQYF
>-|TRBV6-6|TRBJ2-3|-
TGTGCCAGCAGGCGACTACCCCTTGGTGCAGATACGCAGTATTTT
CASRRLPLGADTQYF
>-|TRBV18|TRBJ1-1|once
TGTGCCAGCTCACAGTCAGGGACTGTGAACACTGAAGCTTTCTTT
CASSQSGTVNTEAFF
>TRBD2|TRBV4-1|TRBJ2-3|-
TGCGCCAGCAGGGTAGGGGCTAGCGGCCGGGCAGATACGCAGTATTTT
CASRVGASGRADTQYF
>TRBD2|TRBV4-2|TRBJ2-3|once
TGTGCCAGCAGCACCGAACTAGCGGCCGGGCTGGGCTCGCAGTATTTT
CASSTELAAGLGSQYF
>-|TRBV2|TRBJ1-1|-
TGTGCCAGCAGTGAATTCGAGGGGGTAAGAAAAGCTTTCTTT
CASSEFEGVRKAFF
>-|TRBV4-1|TRBJ2-3|-
TGCGCCAGCAGCCAAGAGTCCTATCGCGATACGCAGTATTTT
CASSQESYRDTQYF
>-|TRBV4-1|TRBJ2-3|-
TGCGCCAGCAGCCAAGTACCTACAGGCACAGATACGCAGTATTTT
CASSQVPTGTDTQYF
>TRBD2|TRBV11-2|TRBJ2-1|once
TGTGCCAGCAGTCTGGGAGCTAGCGGGGGGATGACCTACAATGAGCAGTTCTTC
CASSLGASGGMTYNEQFF
>TRBD1|TRBV5-6|TRBJ2-7|-
TGTGCCAGCAGCTCGGCCGACAGGGCGTACGAGCAGTACTTC
CASSSADRAYEQYF
>-|TRBV29-1|TRBJ2-1|few
TGCAGCGTTCCTGCCTACAATGAGCAGTTCTTC
CSVPAYNEQFF
>-|TRBV6-5|TRBJ1-1|-
TGTGCCAGCAGTTACTCGGGGACAAACACTGAAGCTTTCTTT
CASSYSGTNTEAFF
>-|TRBV6-6|TRBJ2-1|-
TGTGCCAGCCAACAGGGGCTAGCGATTTACAATGAGCAGTTCTTC
CASQQGLAIYNEQFF
>TRBD1|TRBV14|TRBJ2-7|-
TGTGCCAGCAGCCAAGGGGACAGGGGGCCGTACGAGCAGTACTTC
CASSQGDRGPYEQYF
>TRBD1|TRBV10-1|TRBJ1-1|-
TGCGCCAGCAGTGAGATTGGACAGGACCCATTGGGGGCTTTCTTT
CASSEIGQDPLGAFF
>TRBD2|TRBV2|TRBJ2-1|-
TGTGCCAGCAGTGAAGCTAGCGGGGACAATGAGCAGTTCTTC
CASSEASGDNEQFF
>TRBD1|TRBV25-1|TRBJ1-2|-
TGTGCCAGCAGTGATTCCCTGGGACAGGGAAGACCCTATGGCTACACCTTC
CASSDSLGQGRPYGYTF
>-|TRBV7-9|TRBJ2-1|-
TGTGCCAGCAGTCAGACTCCAGGGGGGAGCTCCTACAATGAGCAGTTCTTC
CASSQTPGGSSYNEQFF
>-|TRBV6-6|TRBJ1-2|few
TGTGCCAGTGAGGGGGGGAACTATGGCTACACCTTC
CASEGGNYGYTF
>-|TRBV7-3|TRBJ2-1|-
TGTGCCAGCAGCATCTCTAGAGACAATGAGCAGTTCTTC
CASSISRDNEQFF
>TRBD2|TRBV27|TRBJ2-7|-
TGTGCCAGCAGTCCCGGGGGGGGCGCCAACGAGCAGTACTTC
CASSPGGGANEQYF
>TRBD1|TRBV4-2|TRBJ1-1|-
TGTGCCAGCAGCCAAGCAGGGACAGGGAAAGACACTGAAGCTTTCTTT
CASSQAGTGKDTEAFF
>TRBD1|TRBV10-3|TRBJ1-2|-
TGTGCCATCAGTGCCGCAGACAGGGGCGCAGGCTACACCTTC
CAISAADRGAGYTF
>TRBD1|TRBV29-1|TRBJ2-5|-
TGCAGCGTTGAACCCGGACAGGTAGAGACCCAGTACTTC
CSVEPGQVETQYF
>-|TRBV2|TRBJ1-2|-
TGTGCCAGCAGTGATGGGGGAGGTGAGGGCTACACCTTC
CASSDGGGEGYTF
>-|TRBV12-3/TRBV12-4|TRBJ2-5|-
TGTGCCAGCTCTAGTAATCGGGAGACCCAGTACTTC
CASSSNRETQYF
>TRBD1|TRBV10-1|TRBJ1-1|few
TGCGCCAGCAGTGTAAACAGGGGCACTGAAGCTTTCTTT
CASSVNRGTEAFF
>TRBD2|TRBV30|TRBJ2-7|-
TGTGCCGGATCTGCGCTAGCGGGTCCTTACGAGCAGTACTTC
CAGSALAGPYEQYF
>-|TRBV7-3|TRBJ2-3|-
TGTGCCAGCAGTATGGGGCTACAGGGAACAGATACGCAGTATTTT
CASSMGLQGTDTQYF
>-|TRBV11-1|TRBJ2-5|-
TGTGCCAGCAGCCTACAGGGACGACAAGAGACCCAGTACTTC
CASSLQGRQETQYF
>TRBD1|TRBV7-8|TRBJ2-7|-
TGTGCCAGCAGCTCCTCGACAGGGGGCACCTACGAGCAGTACTTC
CASSSSTGGTYEQYF
>TRBD2|TRBV14|TRBJ2-1|-
TGTGCCAGCAGCTCCCACCCCGGGACTAGAAACAATGAGCAGTTCTTC
CASSSHPGTRNNEQFF
>-|TRBV7-9|TRBJ1-1|-
TGTGCCAGCAGCTTAGTGGACAGCACCAATGAAGCTTTCTTT
CASSLVDSTNEAFF
>TRBD2|TRBV19|TRBJ2-7|-
TGTGCCAGTAGTGCGGGAGCTTGGCCCTACGAGCAGTACTTC
CASSAGAWPYEQYF